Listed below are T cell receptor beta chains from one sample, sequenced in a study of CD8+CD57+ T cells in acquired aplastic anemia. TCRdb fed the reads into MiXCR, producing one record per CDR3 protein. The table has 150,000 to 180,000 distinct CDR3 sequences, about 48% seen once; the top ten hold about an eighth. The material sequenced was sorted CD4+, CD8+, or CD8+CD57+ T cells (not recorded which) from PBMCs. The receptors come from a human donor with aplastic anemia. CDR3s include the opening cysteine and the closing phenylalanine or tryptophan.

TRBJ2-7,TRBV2,CASREGTGAHEQYF
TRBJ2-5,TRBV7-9,CASSLGLAGPQETQYF
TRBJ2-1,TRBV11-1,CASSSRGGGSIEQFF
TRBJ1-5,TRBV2,CASSEIWSNQPQHF
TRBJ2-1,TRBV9,CASSTSGGSNERFF
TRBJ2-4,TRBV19,CASTTQGRAKNIQYF
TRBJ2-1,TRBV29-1,CSVVGGAGEQFF
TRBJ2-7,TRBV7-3,CASSFVLAYEQYF
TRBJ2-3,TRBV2,CASSGQTYTDTQYF
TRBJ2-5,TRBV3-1,CASSQDGGREQETQYF
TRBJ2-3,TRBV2,CASTGLGSTDTQYF
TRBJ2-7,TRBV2,CASIGRAGERGYEQYF
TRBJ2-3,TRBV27,CASSFSRTDTQYF
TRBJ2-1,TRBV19,CASSIGQINEQFF
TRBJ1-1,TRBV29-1,CSVAGRGGSTEAFF
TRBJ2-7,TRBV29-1,CSVPGQGVGEQYF
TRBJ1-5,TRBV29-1,CSVVFNLNQPQHF
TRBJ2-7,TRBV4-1,CASSQERVGGHEQYF
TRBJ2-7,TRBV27,CASRPGLAGGYEQYF
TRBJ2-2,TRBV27,CASSPSVGDTNTGELFF
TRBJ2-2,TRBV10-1,CASSEFWDTGELFF
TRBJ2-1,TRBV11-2,CASSVTSLAGENNEQFF
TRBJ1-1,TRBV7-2,CASSTRQGEAFF
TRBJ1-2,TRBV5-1,CASSLEPTNYGYTF